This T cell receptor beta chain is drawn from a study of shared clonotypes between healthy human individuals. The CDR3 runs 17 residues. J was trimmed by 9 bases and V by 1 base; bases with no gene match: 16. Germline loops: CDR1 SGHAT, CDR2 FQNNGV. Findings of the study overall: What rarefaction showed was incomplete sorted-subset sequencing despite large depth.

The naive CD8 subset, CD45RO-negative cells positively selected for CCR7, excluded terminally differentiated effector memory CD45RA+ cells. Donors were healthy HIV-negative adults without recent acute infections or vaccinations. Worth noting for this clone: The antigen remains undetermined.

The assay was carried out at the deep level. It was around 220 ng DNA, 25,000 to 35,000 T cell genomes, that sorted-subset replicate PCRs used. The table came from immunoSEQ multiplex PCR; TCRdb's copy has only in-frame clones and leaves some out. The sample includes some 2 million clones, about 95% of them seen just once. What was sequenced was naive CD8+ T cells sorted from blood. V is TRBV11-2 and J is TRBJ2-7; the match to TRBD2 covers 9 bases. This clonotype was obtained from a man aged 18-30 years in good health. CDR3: CASSLAPSGTSSLGQYF. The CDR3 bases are TGTGCCAGCAGCTTAGCCCCTAGCGGGACCTCTTCCTTAGGGCAGTACTTC.